The 29 T cell receptor beta chains reported below all come from one sample, sequenced in a study of shared clonotypes between healthy human individuals (TCRdb year 2020). Receptor amplification or capture employed the immunoSEQ multiplex PCR assay. TCRdb holds this immuneACCESS table with in-frame rearrangements only. Some clones are missing; in checked studies, unresolved V genes explain under half, and the rest has no known cause. Within this sample are about 1.5 million clones, with 95% to 97% of them counted one time only. The ten largest clonotypes hold 1% to 1.5% of the sample. The sample consisted of naive CD4+ T cells sorted from blood. Reading the label with the study, this specimen's cell subset or site is: CD45RA+ positively selected. Receptors originate from a man between 25 and 39 years old in good health.

This clone was seen a handful of times. The genes are TRBV5-8 and TRBJ2-3, with unresolved D. Trimming removed 4 bases from V and 0 bases from J, with 3 bases in between. From germline, CDR1 is SGHTS and CDR2 YDEGEE. CDR3 length: 12 residues. In DNA form, the CDR3 reads TGTGCCAGCAGCCAAAGCACAGATACGCAGTATTTT. Protein product: CASSQSTDTQYF.

The chain carries TRBV5-1 and TRBJ2-7; D call uncertain. The CDR3 is made up of 14 amino acids. The germline V and J ends were trimmed by 1 base and 3 bases, with 11 bases remaining between them. Germline V lookup: CDR1 SGHRS, CDR2 YFSETQ. DNA for the CDR3: TGCGCCAGCAGCTTGAGGACGGACGACTACGAGCAGTACTTC. Amino acid sequence: CASSLRTDDYEQYF.

The chain couples TRBV19 to TRBJ1-5; 7 nucleotides agree with TRBD1. The V gene end was trimmed by 6 bases and the J gene end by 0 bases; junction bases not matched to a gene: 8. CDR3 length: 16 residues. CDR1 LNHDA and CDR2 SQIVND come from the germline V gene (reference sequence). This chain's CDR3 is CASRDHRQGSNQPQHF. CDR3 coding DNA: TGTGCCAGTAGAGATCATAGACAGGGTAGCAATCAGCCCCAGCATTTT.

For the CDR3, the DNA is TGTGCCAGCAGCGTAGCCCCCCATTGGCGGGGAGGCTCCTACGAGCAGTACTTC. Its translation is CASSVAPHWRGGSYEQYF. This sequence joins TRBV9 and TRBJ2-7, with D possibly being TRBD2 (6 bases). The CDR3 is 18 residues long. The germline V gene encodes CDR1 SGDLS and CDR2 YYNGEE. V lost 0 bases to trimming and J lost 0 bases, with 19 bases between them.

This clone came up once. This sequence joins TRBV5-6 and TRBJ2-1; maybe TRBD2 (6 bases). The CDR3 totals 15 residues. Trimming removed 1 base from V and 7 bases from J, with 15 bases in between. Germline V gene data show CDR1 as SGHDT and CDR2 as YYEEEE. The CDR3 here is CASSLRQGLGNEQFF. CDR3 nucleotide sequence: TGTGCCAGCAGCTTGCGGCAGGGACTGGGGAATGAGCAGTTCTTC.

This CDR3 reads CASSFIDREKLFF. Written as DNA, the CDR3 is TGTGCCAGCAGCTTTATAGACAGAGAAAAACTGTTTTTT. This chain joins TRBV2 and TRBJ1-4, with D tentatively TRBD1 (5 bases). CDR1 and CDR2 (germline): SNHLY, FYNNEI. Trimming took 6 bases from V and 8 from J, leaving 13 bases between them. The CDR3 covers 13 residues. Full variable domain (rest looked up from reference TRBV2 and TRBJ1-4): EPEVTQTPSHQVTQMGQEVILRCVPISNHLYFYWYRQILGQKVEFLVSFYNNEISEKSEIFDDQFSVERPDGSNFTLKIRSTKLEDSAMYFCASSFIDREKLFFGSGTQLSVL.

The CDR3 reads CASSFSFRRLLAGEGDYEQYF. As DNA, the CDR3 is TGTGCCAGCAGTTTTAGTTTCCGGCGACTCCTAGCGGGAGAGGGGGACTACGAGCAGTACTTC. The gene calls are TRBV28 and TRBJ2-7, with TRBD2 matching 10 bases. V lost 3 bases and J lost 3; bases outside the gene matches: 23. The CDR3 has 21 residues. Germline V gives CDR1 MDHEN, CDR2 SYDVKM.

This sequence joins TRBV5-1 and TRBJ1-1; D is undetermined. This CDR3 spans 14 amino acids. Germline V gene data show CDR1 as SGHRS and CDR2 as YFSETQ. V gave up 1 base and J gave up 1 base, with 8 bases separating them. The CDR3: CASSLNSGNTEAFF. CDR3 DNA sequence: TGCGCCAGCAGCTTGAACAGTGGGAACACTGAAGCTTTCTTT.

The chain employs TRBV12-5 and TRBJ2-2, with D perhaps TRBD1 or TRBD2 (5 bases each). CDR1 and CDR2 (germline): LGHNT, FRNRAP. Trimming pared 8 bases from V and 0 bases from J, leaving 10 bases between. This CDR3 has 14 amino acids. CDR3 loop: CASRDGANTGELFF. For the CDR3, the DNA is TGTGCTAGTAGGGACGGCGCGAACACCGGGGAGCTGTTTTTT.

This sequence joins TRBV6-4 and TRBJ2-3; tentative D call: TRBD2 (6 bases). This CDR3 is 14 amino acids long. Trimming removed 7 bases at V and 4 bases at J, with 15 bases between. Germline loops: CDR1 MRHNA, CDR2 SNTAGT. The CDR3 coding sequence is TGTGCCAGCAAAACGGGAGAAGGATCAGATACGCAGTATTTT. This gives the protein CASKTGEGSDTQYF.

Worth noting for this clone: This specimen includes other DNA sequences encoding the same CDR3. The rearrangement joins TRBV5-1 to TRBJ2-7; possibly TRBD1 or TRBD2 for D (5 bases each). V was shortened by 0 bases and J by 4 bases, with 5 bases between the two germline ends. Germline V gene sequence: CDR1 SGHRS, CDR2 YFSETQ. CDR3 size: 12 residues. CDR3 amino acids: CASSLGGYEQYF. The CDR3 DNA follows: TGCGCCAGCAGCTTGGGGGGGTACGAGCAGTACTTC.

The chain joins TRBV7-8 to TRBJ1-2, with 7 positions matching TRBD1. Germline CDR1 and CDR2: SGHVS and FQNEAQ. Germline trimming cut 1 base from V and 5 bases from J; bases unmatched to any gene: 4. The CDR3 covers 14 residues. The CDR3: CASSLGQGPYGYTF. In DNA form, the CDR3 reads TGTGCCAGCAGCTTAGGACAGGGTCCTTATGGCTACACCTTC. Drawing the rest from reference TRBV7-8 and TRBJ1-2, the complete variable domain is GAGVSQSPRYKVAKRGQDVALRCDPISGHVSLFWYQQALGQGPEFLTYFQNEAQLDKSGLPSDRFFAERPEGSVSTLKIQRTQQEDSAVYLCASSLGQGPYGYTFGSGTRLTVV.

In this sample, this clone turned up once. The rearrangement links TRBV18 to TRBJ2-7; perhaps TRBD2 as D (6 bases). V dropped 2 bases and J dropped 2 bases, with 13 bases sitting between them. Per the germline V gene, CDR1 is KGHSH and CDR2 is LQKENI. The CDR3 length is 15 residues. The CDR3 sequence is CASSPSIGLTYEQYF. As DNA, the CDR3 is TGTGCCAGCTCACCATCGATAGGACTAACCTACGAGCAGTACTTC.

This clone was seen once. The chain has TRBV11-3 and TRBJ2-2; D gene ambiguous. The germline gives CDR1 SGHNT, CDR2 YENEEA. The V and J ends lost 5 bases and 6 bases respectively, with 13 bases between them. The CDR3 covers 14 residues. In DNA, the CDR3 is TGTGCCAGCAGCCCCTCCTCCCGCGCCGGGGAGCTGTTTTTT. This encodes CASSPSSRAGELFF.

The CDR3 here is CASSLGLAEAYEQYF. The CDR3 DNA sequence: TGTGCCAGCAGCTTGGGGCTAGCTGAGGCCTACGAGCAGTACTTC. The V gene is TRBV5-5, the J gene TRBJ2-7; possibly TRBD2 for D (5 bases). Trimming took 0 bases from V and 2 from J, leaving 12 bases between them. This CDR3 has 15 residues. Per the germline V gene, CDR1 is SGHKS and CDR2 is YYEKEE (reference sequence).

This chain connects TRBV15 to TRBJ2-7, with a possible D match to TRBD2 (6 bases). V dropped 7 bases and J dropped 5 bases, with 15 bases sitting between them. The CDR3 sequence is 13 residues long. Germline CDR1 reads LNHNV; CDR2 reads YYDKDF (reference sequence). The CDR3 region has the DNA TGTGCCACCAACGGGGGAGTAAACCACGAGCAGTACTTC. It codes for CATNGGVNHEQYF. The whole variable domain, filled in from reference TRBV15 and TRBJ2-7, reads DAMVIQNPRYQVTQFGKPVTLSCSQTLNHNVMYWYQQKSSQAPKLLFHYYDKDFNNEADTPDNFQSRRPNTSFCFLDIRSPGLGDTAMYLCATNGGVNHEQYFGPGTRLTVT.

Remarks on this clone: Within the sample, other DNA sequences also encode this same CDR3. The rearrangement joins TRBV2 to TRBJ1-1; perhaps TRBD1 as D (5 bases). The CDR3 is 12 amino acids. CDR1 is SNHLY and CDR2 is FYNNEI in the germline V gene. With 8 bases removed from V and 1 base from J, the gap between germline ends came to 8 bases. CDR3 coding DNA: TGTGCCAGCGTCGGGGGGAACACTGAAGCTTTCTTT. Encoded protein: CASVGGNTEAFF.

The rearrangement links TRBV10-3 to TRBJ2-5, with unresolved D. The CDR3 totals 13 residues. V was cut by 6 bases and J by 5 bases, with 13 bases left in between. Per germline, CDR1 ENHRY and CDR2 SYGVKD. The CDR3 bases are TGTGCCATCAGCCGACGGTCCACCGAGACCCAGTACTTC. Translated, it gives CAISRRSTETQYF.

About this clone itself: Other nucleotide sequences in the sample specify the same CDR3. The chain links TRBV28 to TRBJ2-7; 7 bases match TRBD1. The CDR3 is made up of 12 amino acids. Germline V gene data show CDR1 as MDHEN and CDR2 as SYDVKM. V lost 6 bases, J lost 2 bases, and 1 base stayed unmatched. The CDR3, as DNA: TGTGCCAGCAGGCAGGGGGCCTACGAGCAGTACTTC. Residues: CASRQGAYEQYF.

The CDR3 nucleotides are TGTGCCAGCAGCAAAGGAGGGGCCCGTGCTCTGAACACTGAAGCTTTCTTT. It translates to CASSKGGARALNTEAFF. The chain combines TRBV21-1 with TRBJ1-1. TRBV21-1 counts as a pseudogene. This CDR3 contains 17 residues.

The chain has TRBV10-3 and TRBJ2-7, with TRBD2 as a possible D gene (5 bases). Trimming removed 3 bases at V and 0 bases at J, with 12 bases between. CDR1 and CDR2 (germline): ENHRY, SYGVKD. The CDR3 consists of 15 residues. Here the CDR3 DNA reads TGTGCCATCAGTGATCCGATGGGGAGCTCCTACGAGCAGTACTTC. Residues: CAISDPMGSSYEQYF.

This chain uses TRBV9 with TRBJ2-1, with 11 positions matching TRBD2. V lost 3 bases to trimming and J lost 2 bases; unmatched junction nucleotides: 10. The CDR3 covers 18 residues. CDR1 and CDR2 from the germline V gene are SGDLS and YYNGEE. The CDR3 region has the DNA TGTGCCAGCAGCGGGCGCATCGTGACTAGCGGGACCTACAATGAGCAGTTCTTC. Translating it yields CASSGRIVTSGTYNEQFF. The whole variable domain, remainder taken from reference TRBV9 and TRBJ2-1, is DSGVTQTPKHLITATGQRVTLRCSPRSGDLSVYWYQQSLDQGLQFLIQYYNGEERAKGNILERFSAQQFPDLHSELNLSSLELGDSALYFCASSGRIVTSGTYNEQFFGPGTRLTVL.

CDR3 protein: CASSLRDGLSNEQFF. The CDR3 DNA sequence: TGCGCCAGCAGCCTCCGGGACGGACTGTCTAATGAGCAGTTCTTC. The V gene is TRBV5-1, the J gene TRBJ2-1, with D possibly called TRBD1 or TRBD2 (5 bases each). The V end lost 4 bases, the J end lost 7 bases, and 18 bases lay between the germline ends. The CDR3 extends over 15 amino acids. The germline gives CDR1 SGHRS, CDR2 YFSETQ.

The rearrangement uses TRBV29-1 and TRBJ2-7, with TRBD2 matching 7 bases. This CDR3 has 12 residues. CDR1 SQVTM and CDR2 ANQGSEA come from the germline V gene. J lost 6 bases, V lost 4 bases, and 6 bases had no gene match. The DNA for the CDR3 is TGCAGCGTTGGAGCGGGGACTCGCGAGCAGTACTTC. Translating it yields CSVGAGTREQYF.

This clone appeared a single time. The V gene is TRBV7-6, the J gene TRBJ2-1; 8 bases fit TRBD2. The V segment lost 5 bases and the J segment 2 bases; nucleotides outside the gene matches: 8. Germline V gives CDR1 SGHVS, CDR2 FNYEAQ. The CDR3 runs 16 residues. DNA for the CDR3: TGTGCCAGCAGCCCGTTGGCGGGAGGTCCCTACAATGAGCAGTTCTTC. Translation: CASSPLAGGPYNEQFF.

A word on this clone: The same CDR3 can be traced to other DNA sequences in this sample. CDR3 sequence (DNA): TGTGCCAGCAGCGTAGCTATGGGCTACGAGCAGTACTTC. It yields the protein CASSVAMGYEQYF. The V gene is TRBV9, the J gene TRBJ2-7; no firm D call. Germline-derived CDR1 and CDR2 are SGDLS and YYNGEE. V lost 0 bases and J lost 3, with 7 bases in between. The CDR3 runs 13 residues.

A remark on this clone: Other DNA sequences in the same sample also yield this CDR3. This chain joins TRBV6-5 and TRBJ1-2, with D possibly being TRBD1 (6 bases). The V gene's germline CDR1 is MNHEY and CDR2 SVGAGI. Trimming stripped 6 bases from V and 3 bases from J, with 11 bases between. CDR3 length: 13 amino acids. In DNA form, the CDR3 reads TGTGCCAGCAGCTTGAACAGGGACTATGGCTACACCTTC. Its protein is CASSLNRDYGYTF.

V and J are TRBV7-2 and TRBJ1-2; D call uncertain. V shed 3 bases and J shed 6 bases, with 8 bases lying between them. CDR1 and CDR2 from the germline V gene are SGHTA and FQGNSA. The CDR3 extends over 12 amino acids. The CDR3 DNA reads TGTGCCAGCAGCTTTTTAGGGCATGGCTACACCTTC. Amino acids: CASSFLGHGYTF.

This chain links TRBV11-3 with TRBJ2-2; TRBD1 matches at 9 bases. Unmatched junction bases numbered 3, after V lost 5 bases and J lost 2 bases. The CDR3 loop spans 15 amino acids. Germline V gene sequence: CDR1 SGHNT, CDR2 YENEEA. Here the CDR3 DNA reads TGTGCCAGCAGCAGGGGACAGGGCAACACCGGGGAGCTGTTTTTT. It encodes CASSRGQGNTGELFF. The variable domain in full, with the rest retrieved from reference TRBV11-3 and TRBJ2-2, is EAGVVQSPRYKIIEKKQPVAFWCNPISGHNTLYWYLQNLGQGPELLIRYENEEAVDDSQLPKDRFSAERLKGVDSTLKIQPAELGDSAVYLCASSRGQGNTGELFFGEGSRLTVL.